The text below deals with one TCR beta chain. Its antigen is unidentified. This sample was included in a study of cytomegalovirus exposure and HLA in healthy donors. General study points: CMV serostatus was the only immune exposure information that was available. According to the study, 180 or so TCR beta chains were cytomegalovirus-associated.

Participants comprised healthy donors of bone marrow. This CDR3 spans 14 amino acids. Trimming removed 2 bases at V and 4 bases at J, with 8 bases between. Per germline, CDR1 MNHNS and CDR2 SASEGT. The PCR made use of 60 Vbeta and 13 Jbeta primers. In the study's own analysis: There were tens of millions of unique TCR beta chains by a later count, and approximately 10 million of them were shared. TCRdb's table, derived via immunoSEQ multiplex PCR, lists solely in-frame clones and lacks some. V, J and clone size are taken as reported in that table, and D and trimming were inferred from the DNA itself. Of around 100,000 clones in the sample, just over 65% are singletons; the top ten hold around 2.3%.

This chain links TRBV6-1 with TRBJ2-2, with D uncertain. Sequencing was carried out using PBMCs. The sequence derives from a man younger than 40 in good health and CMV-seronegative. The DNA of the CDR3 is TGTGCCAGCAGTGAAAACAGACGCACCGGGGAGCTGTTTTTT. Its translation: CASSENRRTGELFF.